The present T cell receptor beta chain was sequenced within a study of OX40 agonist ivuxolimab in advanced cancers. Study in general: Patients took ivuxolimab, an agonistic anti-OX40 (CD134) antibody. Previous treatment with anti-PD-1, anti-PD-L1 or anti-CTLA-4 therapy was allowed; 35% to 50% had received some.

This clone came up once. Repertoires were generated with immunoSEQ multiplex PCR, while TCRdb's copy carries only in-frame clones and drops some. The sample lists approximately 70,000 clones, more than 80% seen once, with over 2.5% in the top ten. Per germline, CDR1 SGHTA and CDR2 FQGNSA. This CDR3 is 15 amino acids long. V shed 1 base and J 6 bases; nucleotides not matched to a gene: 5. The TCR comes from an adult with an advanced solid tumor such as melanoma, head and neck, liver or kidney cancer. The sample was CD4+ or CD8+ T cells sorted from blood, taken in a trial of the OX40 agonist ivuxolimab. J is TRBJ2-3 and V is TRBV7-2, with TRBD2 matching over 9 bases. This chain's CDR3 is CASSLVAGGRDTQYF. Written as DNA, the CDR3 is TGTGCCAGCAGCTTAGTCGCGGGGGGGCGGGATACGCAGTATTTT.